This T cell receptor beta chain was sequenced for a study of neoadjuvant anti-PD-1 for oral cavity cancer (dated by TCRdb to the early 2020s). About the full investigation: Three to four biweekly doses of nivolumab at 3 mg/kg were mostly administered to patients before curative-intent surgical resection. Patients who did not progress were given a fourth nivolumab dose at about day 43 and had definitive surgical resection on days 50-56. Under RECIST 1.1, patients with complete response, partial response or stable disease were classed as responders, and patients with progression were classed as non-responders. There were roughly 11 patients in the parent correlative cohort, and the response rate was roughly 34%.

CDR1 SGHDT and CDR2 YYEEEE were looked up in the germline V gene. From the cysteine through the phenylalanine, the CDR3 covers 14 amino acids. The CDR3 DNA has 42 bases and is translated from base 1. V ends up 4 bases short and J 3 bases short, with an unmatched junction base count of 6. A remark on this clone: Its cognate antigen has yet to be identified. No quality values exist for individual bases; no much larger clone is one base distant.

For survey sequencing of tumor libraries, mostly roughly 5 ug of input genomic DNA was used, and two replicates were run per sample. The immunoSEQ hsTCRbeta kit was used to prepare TCRbeta libraries, following the manufacturer's instructions. The completed libraries were mixed into a single pool at 3 nM, then sequenced with an Illumina NovaSeq 6000 S4 flow cell. In the source study's methods: The immunoSEQ Analyzer was used for raw data preprocessing and quality control. The analysis was restricted to productive rearrangements, with each unique CDR3 amino acid sequence defining a clonotype. Using the R package tcR, the researchers computed the Gini-Simpson index as their estimate of repertoire clonality. Student's t test was used to compare Gini indices, while Pearson correlation assessed associations with tumor size change. TCRdb obtained this table from immuneACCESS and retained in-frame rearrangements with V and J assigned. These tables miss some clones; where compared with another copy, unresolved V genes account for less than half of the shortfall, and the remainder is unexplained. V and J calls and clone size are given by that table; D and trimming were obtained from the DNA. The sample table records 40,000 or so clones; 35% to 40% of these occur just once. 15% to 20% of the sample is held by the ten biggest clonotypes.

In light of the paper, this sample's time point label describes: after neoadjuvant nivolumab, at surgical resection. The patients had newly diagnosed stage II-IVA oral cavity squamous cell carcinoma and had not received any prior systemic or radiation treatment. The cohort consisted of patients with HPV-negative, locally advanced oral cavity squamous cell carcinoma. Samples came from a longitudinal correlative study of a single-arm phase II trial of neoadjuvant nivolumab in oral cavity squamous cell carcinoma. Subject-matched pre- and post-treatment PBMCs and tumors from three responders and three non-responders underwent genomic DNA-based TCRbeta sequencing. The Maxwell RSC DNA from Tissue kit was used to isolate genomic DNA from tumor tissue. The paper as a whole reports these results and caveats: Larger post-treatment sizes of preexisting intratumoral clones correlated with greater tumor shrinkage, suggesting expansion of preexisting clones contributed to response. TCR analyses included only three patients per response group, and the authors called for larger cohorts for validation. A higher pretreatment blood Treg/Th17 ratio correlated with both higher pretreatment blood TCRbeta clonality and lower post-treatment tumor TCRbeta clonality.

The material was tumor tissue, obtained after nivolumab (anti-PD-1) treatment. The rearranged segments are TRBV5-6 and TRBJ2-7, with 8 central nucleotides matching TRBD2. This sequence originates from a person between 40 and 79 years old with oral cavity squamous cell carcinoma. The CDR3 amino acid sequence is: CASSGTRRFYEQYF. In nucleotide form, the sequence is TGTGCCAGCAGCGGGACTAGAAGGTTCTACGAGCAGTACTTC. The full variable domain, with segments outside the CDR3 supplied by the reference TRBV5-6 and TRBJ2-7 proteins, appears as DAGVTQSPTHLIKTRGQQVTLRCSPKSGHDTVSWYQQALGQGPQFIFQYYEEEERQRGNFPDRFSGHQFPNYSSELNVNALLLGDSALYLCASSGTRRFYEQYFGPGTRLTVT.